This T cell receptor beta chain was retrieved from a study of T-cell reconstitution after alpha-beta-depleted transplantation in children. Study-wide findings and caveats: There were reportedly several hundred expanded graft clones from which alpha-beta T cells came about two months after transplant.

About this clonotype itself: The antigen is unknown.

The CDR3 extends over 14 amino acids. Germline assignment: CDR1 SGHVS and CDR2 FQNEAQ. V was trimmed by 5 bases and J by 10 bases, leaving 20 bases between them. Preparing the TCRbeta library involved the use of unique molecular identifiers. TCRdb called the PCR reads again in MiXCR, with one record for every CDR3 protein. The sample holds 350,000 to 500,000 distinct CDR3 sequences, roughly 44% seen once. V usage is TRBV7-8 and J usage is TRBJ1-1; a possible D gene is TRBD1 (5 bases). This receptor was taken from a girl aged 2-10 years with aplastic anemia, due to receive a stem cell transplant. This specimen was PBMCs, taken before TCRalphabeta/CD19-depleted stem cell transplant. CDR3 region: CASSPGGTVMTAFF. DNA for the CDR3: TGTGCCAGCAGCCCGGGAGGGACTGTCATGACAGCTTTCTTT. The variable domain in full, with the rest retrieved from reference TRBV7-8 and TRBJ1-1, is GAGVSQSPRYKVAKRGQDVALRCDPISGHVSLFWYQQALGQGPEFLTYFQNEAQLDKSGLPSDRFFAERPEGSVSTLKIQRTQQEDSAVYLCASSPGGTVMTAFFGQGTRLTVV.